This is a list of T cell receptor beta chains from one sample in a study of blood T cells in healthy people across ages. TCRdb processed the 5' RACE reads anew with MiXCR; each CDR3 protein has one entry. The data hold over 600,000 distinct CDR3 sequences, with roughly 50% observed a single time. Sequencing used blood. The source of these receptors is a man aged 40-49 years in good health. Each CDR3 is given with its conserved first and last residue. A D gene is named only where the DNA matches it firmly. Clone size is stated in some rows and not others, as once, few, many or a class when expanded.

clone_size	j_call	v_call	d_call	cdr3_nt	cdr3_aa
NA	TRBJ2-7	TRBV27	NA	TGTGCCAGCGGCCTGAGGGGACCCTCCTACGAGCAGTACTTC	CASGLRGPSYEQYF
once	TRBJ2-1	TRBV7-9	NA	TGTGCCAGCAGCTTAACGGGACTCCGGAGCTCCTACAATGAGCAGTTCTTC	CASSLTGLRSSYNEQFF
NA	TRBJ1-5	TRBV27	NA	TGTGCCGGCAGTGACCCCCGGGGTCAGCCCCAGCATTTT	CAGSDPRGQPQHF
few	TRBJ2-7	TRBV21-1	NA	TGTGCCAGCAGCAAAGAGGGCAGGAATGCCTACAATGAGCAGTACTTC	CASSKEGRNAYNEQYF
NA	TRBJ2-7	TRBV27	TRBD2	TGTGCCAGCAGTTTATGGGGGAGGGACTACGAGCAGTACTTC	CASSLWGRDYEQYF
NA	TRBJ2-7	TRBV7-2	TRBD1	TGTGCCAGCAGCCCCCCGGACAGGGGGCTTTATTTGGAGCAGTACTTC	CASSPPDRGLYLEQYF
NA	TRBJ2-3	TRBV7-2	TRBD2	TGTGCCAGCAGCTTAGCGCTGGGCGGGGGGGCTACAGATACGCAGTATTTT	CASSLALGGGATDTQYF
NA	TRBJ2-2	TRBV7-9	NA	TGTGCCAGCAGCTTAAAGGATCGGACCGGGGAGCTGTTTTTT	CASSLKDRTGELFF
NA	TRBJ1-5	TRBV25-1	TRBD1	TGTGCCAGCAGTGGACAGGGGCTCAATCAGCCCCAGCATTTT	CASSGQGLNQPQHF
NA	TRBJ2-7	TRBV20-1	NA	TGCAGTGCTTATGGGGACACCAACTACGAGCAGTACTTC	CSAYGDTNYEQYF
many	TRBJ2-4	TRBV28	NA	TGTGCCAGCAGTTTAGGGGGAGCCAAAAACATTCAGTACTTC	CASSLGGAKNIQYF
once	TRBJ2-3	TRBV3-1	TRBD1	TGTGCCAGCAGTATTACTCCAGGGGGCTCGGGCACAGATACGCAGTATTTT	CASSITPGGSGTDTQYF
NA	TRBJ2-2	TRBV18	NA	TGTGCCAGCTCACCAGTCCACACCGGGGAGCTGTTTTTT	CASSPVHTGELFF
NA	TRBJ1-1	TRBV5-1	NA	TGCGCCAGCAGTCGTCGAGGGTCGGACACTGAAGCTTTCTTT	CASSRRGSDTEAFF
few	TRBJ2-7	TRBV4-3	TRBD1	TGCGCCAGCAGCCAAGTGCAGGGGGCCTACGAGCAGTACTTC	CASSQVQGAYEQYF
few	TRBJ2-3	TRBV7-2	TRBD1	TGTGCCAGCAGGCGTCGCCGGGACAGCCTCACAGATACGCAGTATTTT	CASRRRRDSLTDTQYF
few	TRBJ2-7	TRBV28	TRBD2	TGTGCCAGCAGTTTAAGGTCGGGGGGCGAGCAGTACTTC	CASSLRSGGEQYF
NA	TRBJ1-2	TRBV28	TRBD1	TGTGCCAGCAGTCCTCAGGGGACAGTACCATTATCGGACTATGGCTACACCTTC	CASSPQGTVPLSDYGYTF
NA	TRBJ2-7	TRBV7-9	TRBD2	TGTGCCAGCAGCTTACTTACTAGCGGGAGTGTCTACGAGCAGTACTTC	CASSLLTSGSVYEQYF
few	TRBJ2-7	TRBV27	TRBD2	TGTGCCAGCAGTGACGGGACTAGCGGGAGCTACGAGCAGTACTTC	CASSDGTSGSYEQYF
NA	TRBJ2-5	TRBV28	NA	TGTGCCAGCAGTTCGGCTCTCCCGGTGACCCAGTACTTC	CASSSALPVTQYF
NA	TRBJ2-1	TRBV2	TRBD2	TGTGCCAGCAGGGGGACTAGCGGGGGGGCAGGAAATGAGCAGTTCTTC	CASRGTSGGAGNEQFF
NA	TRBJ2-3	TRBV3-1	TRBD1	TGTGCCAGCAGCCCCCGGAGGCAGGGGGACACAGATACGCAGTATTTT	CASSPRRQGDTDTQYF
NA	TRBJ2-3	TRBV7-3	TRBD2	TGTGCCAGCAGCTTAAGAGGGGGTAGCGGGAGTGGCACAGATACGCAGTATTTT	CASSLRGGSGSGTDTQYF
NA	TRBJ1-2	TRBV5-6	NA	TGTGCCAGCAGCTTGCCGCACGGAAACTATGGCTACACCTTC	CASSLPHGNYGYTF
NA	TRBJ2-3	TRBV7-8	TRBD2	TGTGCCAGCAGCTTCGGGAGGCGAAGCACAGATACGCAGTATTTT	CASSFGRRSTDTQYF
few	TRBJ1-1	TRBV7-2	TRBD1	TGTGCCAGCAGCTTATCAGGGGGCGAGGACACTGAAGCTTTCTTT	CASSLSGGEDTEAFF
once	TRBJ2-1	TRBV24-1	NA	TGTGCCACCAGTGGGATGAAGGGATTGGATGAGCAGTTCTTC	CATSGMKGLDEQFF
few	TRBJ2-5	TRBV29-1	NA	TGCAGCGTCGAGTGGGGAAGAGAGACCCAGTACTTC	CSVEWGRETQYF
NA	TRBJ1-5	TRBV27	TRBD1	TGTGCCAGCAGTACAGGGGGCTATAATCAGCCCCAGCATTTT	CASSTGGYNQPQHF
NA	TRBJ2-1	TRBV5-4	NA	TGTGCCAGCAGCTGGTGGGCCAGGGATGAAAATGAGCAGTTCTTC	CASSWWARDENEQFF
NA	TRBJ1-2	TRBV6-1	TRBD1	TGTGCCAGCAGAGCACAGGGGAAGTATGGCTACACCTTC	CASRAQGKYGYTF
few	TRBJ2-5	TRBV12-5	NA	TGTGCTAGTGGCCTCCCAATGGGAGAGACCCAGTACTTC	CASGLPMGETQYF
NA	TRBJ2-5	TRBV5-6	TRBD2	TGTGCCAGCAGCTACCGGGGACTAGCGGAGGAGACCCAGTACTTC	CASSYRGLAEETQYF
NA	TRBJ2-4	TRBV7-2	NA	TGTGCCAGCAGCCCTGGACAGTTCGGGCAGTACTTC	CASSPGQFGQYF
few	TRBJ2-4	TRBV29-1	NA	TGCAGCGTGGGTTTTCGGACACAAAAAAACATTCAGTACTTC	CSVGFRTQKNIQYF
NA	TRBJ2-1	TRBV12-3/TRBV12-4	TRBD2	TGTGCCAGCAGTCCGCCTGGGACTATGGATGAGCAGTTCTTC	CASSPPGTMDEQFF
NA	TRBJ2-3	TRBV6-6	NA	TGTGCCAGCAGTCCGGGACTCCGCTCAGTATTAGATACGCAGTATTTT	CASSPGLRSVLDTQYF
NA	TRBJ2-1	TRBV5-1	NA	TGCGCCAGCAGCTTGGGAGGCTCCAACTCCTACAATGAGCAGTTCTTC	CASSLGGSNSYNEQFF
NA	TRBJ2-2	TRBV9	TRBD2	TGTGCCAGCGGCTTCGGGGGTAGCGGGGAGCCCGGGGAGCTGTTTTTT	CASGFGGSGEPGELFF
few	TRBJ2-1	TRBV3-1	TRBD1	TGTGCCAGCAGCCAAGCCGGGACAGGGGGCTTAATTAGCTCCTACAATGAGCAGTTCTTC	CASSQAGTGGLISSYNEQFF
NA	TRBJ2-1	TRBV4-2	TRBD1	TGTGCCAGCAGCCATGACAGGGGGCGTGAGCAGTTCTTC	CASSHDRGREQFF
NA	TRBJ2-3	TRBV3-1	NA	TGTGCCAGCGAACAGACAGATACGCAGTATTTT	CASEQTDTQYF
NA	TRBJ1-2	TRBV20-1	NA	TGCAGTGCTAGAGCGAGGACCTATGGCTACACCTTC	CSARARTYGYTF
NA	TRBJ1-2	TRBV4-3	TRBD1	TGCGCCAGCAGCCAAGATGCAGGGGGGACAGTAAATGGCTACACCTTC	CASSQDAGGTVNGYTF
NA	TRBJ2-7	TRBV6-5	NA	TGTGCCAGCAGGTCCAGGGTGGTTAGTTACGAGCAGTACTTC	CASRSRVVSYEQYF
few	TRBJ2-2	TRBV29-1	NA	TGCAGCGTTGAGGGGTCGAACACCGGGGAGCTGTTTTTT	CSVEGSNTGELFF
NA	TRBJ1-6	TRBV6-5	TRBD1	TGTGCCAGCAGTTTAGGGACAGGGAGCTTTAATTCACCCCTCCACTTT	CASSLGTGSFNSPLHF
few	TRBJ2-5	TRBV7-3	NA	TGTGCCAGCAGTTTAAATGGCGGGGAGGAGACCCAGTACTTC	CASSLNGGEETQYF
few	TRBJ2-7	TRBV20-1	NA	TGCAGTGCTAGTGCCAATGAGGACACCGTGAGAGAGCAGTACTTC	CSASANEDTVREQYF
many	TRBJ1-2	TRBV27	NA	TGTGCCAGCGGCCGACAGTATGGCTACACCTTC	CASGRQYGYTF
many	TRBJ2-4	TRBV20-1	NA	TGCAGTGGGGCGGACACGGATCTAGCCAAAAACATTCAGTACTTC	CSGADTDLAKNIQYF
few	TRBJ2-5	TRBV12-3/TRBV12-4	NA	TGTGCCAGCAGCCAACAGGGTGCAGGGACCCAGTACTTC	CASSQQGAGTQYF
NA	TRBJ1-1	TRBV12-3/TRBV12-4	NA	TGTGCCAGCAGTTGGGCAGGGGCCACCGAAGCTTTCTTT	CASSWAGATEAFF
NA	TRBJ2-5	TRBV3-1	TRBD2	TGTGTCAGCAGCCTGGCTAGCGGGCAAGAGACCCAGTACTTC	CVSSLASGQETQYF
few	TRBJ2-7	TRBV5-1	NA	TGCGCCAGCAGGGAAGACTCCTACGAGCAGTACTTC	CASREDSYEQYF
NA	TRBJ1-2	TRBV5-5	TRBD1	TGTGCCAGCAGCTTGTTATTACAGGGGGCTAATGGGGGCTACACCTTC	CASSLLLQGANGGYTF
NA	TRBJ2-3	TRBV27	NA	TGTGCCAGCAGTGAACAGGGACTTACGCAGTATTTT	CASSEQGLTQYF
NA	TRBJ2-1	TRBV12-3/TRBV12-4	TRBD2	TGTGCCAGCAGTCCCCCCCGGGCGGGGGGCGTGAATGAGCAGTTCTTC	CASSPPRAGGVNEQFF
NA	TRBJ2-1	TRBV20-1	NA	TGCAGTGCTAGCTCCGCCAATGCAGAATCCTACAATGAGCAGTTCTTC	CSASSANAESYNEQFF